One T cell receptor (beta chain) is described in this entry. The data derive from a study of ipilimumab plus nivolumab after autologous stem cell transplantation. Produced via immunoSEQ multiplex PCR; TCRdb's table is partial and in-frame only. The data hold about 84,000 clones, with under 85% observed a single time. Germline CDR1 SNHLY, CDR2 FYNNEI. CDR3 length equals 13 residues. V was trimmed by 5 bases and J by 8 bases, leaving 13 bases between them. This chain uses TRBV2 with TRBJ1-5; a weak D match, TRBD1 (6 bases). The origin of this receptor is a male donor with diffuse large B-cell lymphoma. The sequences come from PBMCs, collected in a trial of ipilimumab plus nivolumab as post-transplant consolidation. The CDR3 nucleotides read TGTGCCAGCAGTAACAGGGCTATGGAGCCCCAGCATTTT. Translation gives CASSNRAMEPQHF. Full variable domain (remainder filled in from reference TRBV2 and TRBJ1-5): EPEVTQTPSHQVTQMGQEVILRCVPISNHLYFYWYRQILGQKVEFLVSFYNNEISEKSEIFDDQFSVERPDGSNFTLKIRSTKLEDSAMYFCASSNRAMEPQHFGDGTRLSIL.